This section outlines one T cell receptor (beta chain) sequence together with its context. Its specificity is not known. The source of the sample is a study of CD8+CD57+ T cells in acquired aplastic anemia. Study in general: Recorded DNA amounts for sorted CD4+ and CD8+ cells had an average of about 3 ug. In CD4+ cells, healthy donors produced an average of approximately 11 million reads. The study, taken as a whole, reports: Patients and controls had CD8+ Simpson's diversity values that were not significantly distinct. The study identified under 30 CD8+ CDR3 sequences shared by patients and controls.

The CDR3 runs to 15 residues. Germline-derived CDR1 and CDR2 are LNHDA and SQIVND (reference sequence). Trimming stripped 6 bases from V and 0 bases from J, with 12 bases between. Genomic DNA acted as the template from which TCR beta VDJ combination and CDR3 sequence profiling were carried out. Using its own MiXCR run on the reads, TCRdb lists one record per CDR3 protein. Here the sample spans about 160,000 distinct CDR3 sequences, approximately 40% being singletons. This rearrangement joins TRBV19 to TRBJ1-5, with D maybe TRBD1 (6 bases). The clonotype comes from a human donor in good health. Sequencing was performed on sorted CD4+, CD8+, or CD8+CD57+ T cells (not recorded which) from PBMCs. CDR3 DNA sequence: TGTGCCAGTAGCGAGACAGGTTATAGCAATCAGCCCCAGCATTTT. This sequence encodes CASSETGYSNQPQHF.